The following is a TCR beta chain sequence with its context. The germline V gene has CDR1 SQVTM and CDR2 ANQGSEA. V was clipped by 6 bases and J by 3 bases, with 14 bases between them. This CDR3 has 13 amino acids. Some clones are missing from TCRdb's copy, which holds only in-frame ones; the method was immunoSEQ multiplex PCR. The sample shows approximately 94,000 clones, about 77% of them seen only once. This record comes from a study of blood T cell repertoires in COVID-19. The TCR comes from a man aged 70-80 years with active or convalescent COVID-19. This chain links TRBV29-1 with TRBJ1-2, with TRBD1 as a possible D gene (6 bases). The sample was peripheral blood. The CDR3 coding sequence is TGCAGCGTGGGAACAGGGAGCGACTATGGCTACACCTTC. It yields the protein CSVGTGSDYGYTF.